This T cell receptor beta chain was documented in a study of blood T cell repertoires in COVID-19. In the study overall: Acute and convalescent COVID-19 specimens originated in the United States, Italy and Spain. The cDNA or gDNA used as material had been derived from T cells, B-cell-depleted T cells, or PBMCs.

In the study's own analysis: Amplified reference gene primers provided the basis for estimating nucleated cell counts. Repertoires were generated with immunoSEQ multiplex PCR, while TCRdb's copy carries only in-frame clones and drops some. That table furnishes V, J and clone size, whereas the DNA furnished D and trimming. This sample has about 100,000 clones, with roughly nine tenths found just once. Trimming shortened V by 8 bases and J by 7 bases, and 15 bases separated the two germline ends. The CDR3 is 14 residues long. Germline CDR1 reads MGHDK; CDR2 reads SYGVNS. The source is a human donor with active COVID-19. The donor label of this sample is uncertain. Sequencing was carried out using peripheral blood. The chain has TRBV25-1 and TRBJ1-6; D perhaps matches TRBD1 (5 bases). The CDR3 sequence is CASSTGTDNSPLHF. DNA for the CDR3: TGTGCCAGCTCGACCGGGACTGACAATTCACCCCTCCACTTT.